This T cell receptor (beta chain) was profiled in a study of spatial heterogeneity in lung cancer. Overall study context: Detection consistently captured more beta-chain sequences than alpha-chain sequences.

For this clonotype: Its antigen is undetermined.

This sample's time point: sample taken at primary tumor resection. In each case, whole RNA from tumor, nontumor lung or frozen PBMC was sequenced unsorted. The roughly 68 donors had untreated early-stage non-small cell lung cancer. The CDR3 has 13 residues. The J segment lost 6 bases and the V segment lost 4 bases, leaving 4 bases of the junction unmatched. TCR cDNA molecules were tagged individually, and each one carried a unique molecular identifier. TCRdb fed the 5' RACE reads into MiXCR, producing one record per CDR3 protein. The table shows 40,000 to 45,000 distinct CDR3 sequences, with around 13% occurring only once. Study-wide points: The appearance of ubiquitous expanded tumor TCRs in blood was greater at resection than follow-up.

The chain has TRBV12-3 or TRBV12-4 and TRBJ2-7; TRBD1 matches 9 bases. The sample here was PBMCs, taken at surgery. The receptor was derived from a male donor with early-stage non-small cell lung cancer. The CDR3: CASSWGTGSEQYF. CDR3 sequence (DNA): TGTGCCAGCAGTTGGGGGACAGGGTCCGAGCAGTACTTC.